Detailed here is one T cell receptor beta chain. Its antigen is not known. TCRdb re-called the 5' RACE reads through MiXCR, storing one row per CDR3 protein. Altogether approximately 300,000 distinct CDR3 sequences are present, approximately 12% being singletons, with the ten largest covering about 3.3%. The data were taken from a study of T cells after yellow fever vaccination. For the study at large: Each low-cell-number fraction was prepared by means of SMART-Seq v4 Ultra Low Input. Findings and limits, study-wide: The secondary response peaked faster, at day 5 versus 15, but was weaker. Only a minor proportion of clonotypes was detected across both CD4 and CD8 compartments. Reappearing after the booster were most of the clones from primary vaccination (about 96% CD4, approximately 86% CD8).

Germline V gives CDR1 DFQATT, CDR2 SNEGSKA (reference sequence). The CDR3 is 14 amino acids. V dropped 3 bases and J dropped 4 bases, with 13 bases sitting between them. The chain recombines TRBV20-1 with TRBJ1-5; tentatively, D is TRBD1 (5 bases). This receptor was taken from a man aged 18 to 29 who received the YFV17D yellow fever vaccine. The sequences come from CD4+ T cells sorted from PBMCs, collected 45 days after the yellow fever booster vaccination. The CDR3 nucleotides are TGCAGTGCTAGTAACGGATACAGGAATCAGCCCCAGCATTTT. Translating it yields CSASNGYRNQPQHF.